This TCR beta chain was found in a study of human T cells and chemical hapten exposure. The time point was: patch test 1, 2 weeks after DPC sensitization. The treatment: therapeutic diphenylcyclopropenone sensitization with weekly scalp DPC. Before extraction, the whole blood was not fractionated, and total RNA was taken from it. TCRdb re-analysed the RACE reads in MiXCR, keeping a single row per CDR3 protein. The table lists some 41,000 distinct CDR3 sequences, under 5% of them singletons. This CDR3 has 15 amino acids. J gave up 1 base and V 5 bases, and 5 bases lay outside the gene matches. Germline V CDR1 and CDR2: MDHEN, SYDVKM. Points from the study as a whole: Expanded TCRs clustered into significantly more large CDR3 similarity groups than controls, the analysis revealed. Once DPC sensitization occurred, TCRs above 1 in 1000 frequency showed no change.

This clonotype was observed many times. The antigen is unknown. The sequences come from whole blood, collected in connection with sensitization to the hapten diphenylcyclopropenone (DPC). This TCR derives from a man aged 45-65 years with alopecia areata. Some clones in this sample may be carry-over from other donors' samples. The chain is built from TRBV28 and TRBJ2-3; 8 bases match TRBD1. CDR3: CASSTRGQGTDTQYF. The CDR3, as DNA: TGTGCCAGCAGTACAAGGGGACAGGGCACAGATACGCAGTATTTT.